Listed below are T cell receptor beta chains from one sample, sequenced in a study of identical twins. TCRdb re-derived calls from the 5' RACE reads in MiXCR, one entry per CDR3 protein. The data show around 1.7 million distinct CDR3 sequences, with under 35% seen just once and under 0.35% held by the top ten. The sequenced sample consisted of cord blood. The receptors were gathered from a newborn girl in good health. Each CDR3 is given with its conserved first and last residue. D genes are given only for firm matches. The size field is filled for only some rows; it gives once, few, many or a size class.

v_gene: TRBV20-1
d_gene: NA
j_gene: TRBJ2-5
len: 14
abundance: NA
CDR3aa: CGARDGSGQETQYF
CDR3nt: TGCGGTGCTAGAGACGGGAGTGGACAAGAGACCCAGTACTTC

v_gene: TRBV10-1
d_gene: NA
j_gene: TRBJ2-3
len: 14
abundance: many
CDR3aa: CASSDPAGSGTQYF
CDR3nt: TGCGCCAGCAGTGACCCGGCAGGTTCGGGTACGCAGTATTTT

v_gene: TRBV29-1
d_gene: TRBD2
j_gene: TRBJ2-5
len: 15
abundance: NA
CDR3aa: CSVERSGRGGETQYF
CDR3nt: TGCAGCGTTGAACGTAGCGGGAGAGGGGGAGAGACCCAGTACTTC

v_gene: TRBV29-1
d_gene: NA
j_gene: TRBJ2-3
len: 14
abundance: many
CDR3aa: CSVERELSTDTQYF
CDR3nt: TGCAGCGTCGAACGGGAGCTTTCCACAGATACGCAGTATTTT

v_gene: TRBV12-3/TRBV12-4
d_gene: TRBD2
j_gene: TRBJ2-1
len: 19
abundance: NA
CDR3aa: CASSLGGRSTSGRVREQFF
CDR3nt: TGTGCCAGCAGTTTGGGGGGGAGGAGTACTAGCGGGAGGGTCAGAGAGCAGTTCTTC

v_gene: TRBV20-1
d_gene: NA
j_gene: TRBJ2-1
len: 18
abundance: NA
CDR3aa: CSARDIGLLGSSYNEQFF
CDR3nt: TGCAGTGCTAGAGATATTGGGTTACTAGGGAGCTCCTACAATGAGCAGTTCTTC

v_gene: TRBV20-1
d_gene: TRBD1
j_gene: TRBJ2-5
len: 14
abundance: NA
CDR3aa: CSAIPGQTPETQYF
CDR3nt: TGCAGTGCGATCCCGGGACAGACCCCAGAGACCCAGTACTTC

v_gene: TRBV4-1
d_gene: NA
j_gene: TRBJ2-2
len: 17
abundance: few
CDR3aa: CASSQDQLAANTGELFF
CDR3nt: TGCGCCAGCAGCCAAGATCAACTAGCAGCGAACACCGGGGAGCTGTTTTTT

v_gene: TRBV11-1
d_gene: TRBD1
j_gene: TRBJ2-7
len: 14
abundance: few
CDR3aa: CASSPYWTGGEQYF
CDR3nt: TGTGCCAGCAGCCCTTACTGGACAGGGGGCGAGCAGTACTTC

v_gene: TRBV28
d_gene: TRBD2
j_gene: TRBJ2-7
len: 15
abundance: NA
CDR3aa: CASSLSRTSGSEQYF
CDR3nt: TGTGCCAGCAGTTTATCCCGGACTAGCGGGAGCGAGCAGTACTTC

v_gene: TRBV21-1
d_gene: NA
j_gene: TRBJ1-5
len: 16
abundance: few
CDR3aa: CASSFRTQGNNQPQHF
CDR3nt: TGTGCCAGCAGCTTCCGGACTCAGGGGAACAATCAGCCCCAGCATTTT

v_gene: TRBV7-2
d_gene: NA
j_gene: TRBJ2-7
len: 14
abundance: many
CDR3aa: CASSQDWGSYEQYF
CDR3nt: TGTGCCAGCAGCCAAGATTGGGGCAGCTACGAGCAGTACTTC

v_gene: TRBV20-1
d_gene: TRBD1
j_gene: TRBJ1-2
len: 17
abundance: NA
CDR3aa: CSASLLVVDRPNYGYTF
CDR3nt: TGCAGTGCTAGCCTCCTGGTGGTGGACAGGCCCAACTATGGCTACACCTTC

v_gene: TRBV5-1
d_gene: NA
j_gene: TRBJ2-2
len: 15
abundance: NA
CDR3aa: CASSSGAYNTGELFF
CDR3nt: TGCGCCAGCAGCTCCGGGGCCTACAACACCGGGGAGCTGTTTTTT

v_gene: TRBV20-1
d_gene: NA
j_gene: TRBJ2-2
len: 11
abundance: NA
CDR3aa: CSAAKNGELFF
CDR3nt: TGCAGTGCTGCAAAAAACGGGGAGCTGTTTTTT

v_gene: TRBV19
d_gene: NA
j_gene: TRBJ2-7
len: 13
abundance: NA
CDR3aa: CASSMGSSNEQYF
CDR3nt: TGTGCCAGTAGTATGGGGTCCAGCAACGAGCAGTACTTC

v_gene: TRBV29-1
d_gene: TRBD1
j_gene: TRBJ1-2
len: 13
abundance: NA
CDR3aa: CSVVDRAWGGYTF
CDR3nt: TGCAGCGTTGTCGACAGGGCATGGGGTGGCTACACCTTC

v_gene: TRBV5-1
d_gene: NA
j_gene: TRBJ2-7
len: 16
abundance: many
CDR3aa: CASSLGLGDLAYEQYF
CDR3nt: TGCGCCAGCAGCTTGGGTCTCGGGGATTTGGCCTACGAGCAGTACTTC

v_gene: TRBV5-1
d_gene: TRBD1
j_gene: TRBJ1-4
len: 18
abundance: NA
CDR3aa: CASSLGGQSTRFNEKLFF
CDR3nt: TGCGCCAGCAGCTTGGGGGGACAGAGTACGAGGTTTAATGAAAAACTGTTTTTT

v_gene: TRBV7-2
d_gene: NA
j_gene: TRBJ2-3
len: 13
abundance: many
CDR3aa: CASSVTRADTQYF
CDR3nt: TGTGCCAGCAGCGTGACTAGGGCAGATACGCAGTATTTT

v_gene: TRBV18
d_gene: NA
j_gene: TRBJ2-1
len: 16
abundance: NA
CDR3aa: CASSPPTGVDYNEQFF
CDR3nt: TGTGCCAGCTCACCACCGACGGGGGTGGACTACAATGAGCAGTTCTTC

v_gene: TRBV20-1
d_gene: NA
j_gene: TRBJ1-4
len: 11
abundance: NA
CDR3aa: CSARRHEKLFF
CDR3nt: TGCAGTGCTAGGCGGCATGAAAAACTGTTTTTT

v_gene: TRBV5-1
d_gene: NA
j_gene: TRBJ2-5
len: 14
abundance: many
CDR3aa: CASSLPNRVETQYF
CDR3nt: TGCGCCAGCAGCTTGCCCAATCGTGTAGAGACCCAGTACTTC

v_gene: TRBV27
d_gene: NA
j_gene: TRBJ1-6
len: 14
abundance: NA
CDR3aa: CASSPQDYNSPPHF
CDR3nt: TGTGCCAGCAGTCCTCAGGATTATAATTCACCCCCCCACTTT